These T cell receptor beta chains were read from a single sample in a study of human T cells and chemical hapten exposure. TCRdb passed the RACE reads through MiXCR, listing each CDR3 protein once. This table has 350,000 to 400,000 distinct CDR3 sequences, approximately 5.1% appearing once. The sequences come from whole blood, collected in connection with sensitization to the hapten diphenylcyclopropenone (DPC). These receptors were obtained from a woman between 50 and 59 years old with alopecia areata. Some clones in this sample may be carry-over from other donors' samples. Both conserved end residues are part of each CDR3. The D gene is left open where the match is weak. Clone sizes are given selectively: once, few, many, or a class where the clone is expanded.

size,length,J,V,D,CDR3,DNA
many,15,TRBJ2-3,TRBV10-3,TRBD1,CAIRGTQGIADTQYF,TGTGCCATCAGGGGGACACAGGGGATAGCAGATACGCAGTATTTT
many,14,TRBJ2-7,TRBV6-2/TRBV6-3,TRBD2,CASSQLAGVGEQYF,TGTGCCAGCAGTCAACTAGCGGGAGTGGGTGAGCAGTACTTC
few,13,TRBJ2-3,TRBV20-1,TRBD2,CSAGGGATDTQYF,TGCAGTGCTGGCGGGGGAGCCACAGATACGCAGTATTTT
few,11,TRBJ1-1,TRBV12-3/TRBV12-4,NA,CAAAGNTEAFF,TGTGCCGCGGCGGGGAACACTGAAGCTTTCTTT
many,14,TRBJ2-7,TRBV2,TRBD2,CASSGGDYTYEQYF,TGTGCCAGCAGTGGGGGGGACTACACCTACGAGCAGTACTTC
NA,12,TRBJ1-1,TRBV29-1,NA,CSVVAGDTEAFF,TGCAGCGTTGTTGCAGGGGACACTGAAGCTTTCTTT
NA,18,TRBJ2-4,TRBV20-1,NA,CSARFGAPGQLAKNIQYF,TGCAGTGCTAGATTTGGGGCCCCAGGTCAACTAGCCAAAAACATTCAGTACTTC
NA,15,TRBJ1-5,TRBV7-2,NA,CASSLDRESHQPQHF,TGTGCCAGCAGCTTAGACAGGGAGTCACATCAGCCCCAGCATTTT
few,18,TRBJ1-5,TRBV7-7,TRBD1,CASSPHPGTGGKNQPQHF,TGTGCCAGCAGCCCCCACCCCGGGACAGGGGGGAAAAATCAGCCCCAGCATTTT
few,15,TRBJ2-7,TRBV6-1,NA,CASSEVSLANYEQYF,TGTGCCAGCAGTGAAGTCTCCCTTGCCAACTACGAGCAGTACTTC
few,15,TRBJ2-3,TRBV11-2,NA,CASSLGSTFTDTQYF,TGTGCCAGCAGCTTAGGATCGACTTTCACAGATACGCAGTATTTT
many,16,TRBJ2-1,TRBV25-1,TRBD2,CASVLSGLAGYNEQFF,TGTGCCAGTGTCCTCAGCGGACTAGCGGGGTACAATGAGCAGTTCTTC
NA,13,TRBJ1-1,TRBV6-2/TRBV6-3,NA,CASRDPTRTEAFF,TGTGCCAGCAGGGACCCCACAAGGACTGAAGCTTTCTTT
few,14,TRBJ2-4,TRBV20-1,NA,CSAREEISKNIQYF,TGCAGTGCTAGAGAGGAGATCTCCAAAAACATTCAGTACTTC
few,14,TRBJ2-5,TRBV7-2,NA,CASSLAGEIETQYF,TGTGCCAGCAGCTTAGCGGGGGAAATTGAGACCCAGTACTTC
NA,15,TRBJ2-3,TRBV5-6,NA,CASSPGPRGADTQYF,TGTGCCAGCAGCCCCGGGCCGAGAGGCGCAGATACGCAGTATTTT
many,15,TRBJ2-5,TRBV7-8,TRBD2,CASSLRLAGQETQYF,TGTGCCAGCAGCTTACGACTAGCGGGACAAGAGACCCAGTACTTC
few,14,TRBJ1-1,TRBV13,NA,CASSSPTENTEAFF,TGTGCCAGCAGCTCCCCGACGGAGAACACTGAAGCTTTCTTT
few,16,TRBJ2-7,TRBV4-2,TRBD2,CASSQGEASGGYEQYF,TGTGCCAGCAGCCAGGGGGAGGCTAGCGGGGGTTACGAGCAGTACTTC
NA,18,TRBJ1-3,TRBV18,NA,CASSPLPTGSSSGNTIYF,TGTGCCAGCTCACCACTTCCGACAGGATCCAGCTCTGGAAACACCATATATTTT
many,13,TRBJ2-1,TRBV20-1,TRBD1,CSAGTGGRGEQFF,TGCAGTGCTGGGACAGGGGGACGCGGTGAGCAGTTCTTC
many,16,TRBJ1-5,TRBV27,NA,CASRPNWGASNQPQHF,TGTGCCAGCAGACCAAATTGGGGGGCTAGCAATCAGCCCCAGCATTTT
many,16,TRBJ2-1,TRBV5-1,NA,CASSLARGRNYNEQFF,TGCGCCAGCAGCTTGGCCCGGGGACGAAACTACAATGAGCAGTTCTTC
NA,16,TRBJ2-3,TRBV5-1,NA,CASSLGSTTGADTQYF,TGCGCCAGCAGCCTGGGTAGTACCACTGGGGCAGATACGCAGTATTTT
many,14,TRBJ2-7,TRBV5-1,TRBD1,CASSSSGGDYEQYF,TGCGCCAGCAGCTCCTCAGGGGGAGACTACGAGCAGTACTTC
many,14,TRBJ1-6,TRBV10-3,NA,CAIKLDGNNSPLHF,TGTGCCATCAAACTGGACGGGAATAATTCACCCCTCCACTTT
many,16,TRBJ2-3,TRBV4-3,TRBD2,CASSPSRGLAGDTQYF,TGCGCCAGCAGCCCCTCGCGCGGACTAGCGGGAGATACGCAGTATTTT
many,15,TRBJ2-3,TRBV7-2,TRBD2,CASSLTAGGTDTQYF,TGTGCCAGCAGCTTAACGGCGGGAGGCACAGATACGCAGTATTTT
many,13,TRBJ2-1,TRBV4-1,NA,CASSHPTVNEQFF,TGCGCCAGCAGCCACCCGACTGTGAATGAGCAGTTCTTC